This T cell receptor (beta chain) was identified in a study of T cells after yellow fever vaccination. The wider study: The SMART-Seq v4 Ultra Low Input method served to prepare the low-cell-number fractions.

The J segment lost 6 bases and the V segment lost 7 bases, leaving 10 bases of the junction unmatched. The length of the CDR3 is 15 residues. For TCR, cDNA came from 5'RACE template switching, which added a universal primer site and UMIs. MiXCR, run by TCRdb on the 5' RACE reads, gives a single entry per CDR3 protein. The profile shows a few hundred thousand distinct CDR3 sequences, roughly a sixth of them singletons. General study findings and limits: The secondary response was weaker but peaked faster, day 5 versus 15.

This clonotype appeared a few times. The antigen remains undetermined. J is TRBJ2-1 and V is TRBV12-3 or TRBV12-4; 9 bases are a match to TRBD2. This receptor was taken from a man between 18 and 35 years old who received the YFV17D yellow fever vaccine. The source was PBMCs, collected before the yellow fever booster vaccination. CDR3 sequence (DNA): TGTGCCAGCACCGCGGGACTAGCCGCCGGCAATGAGCAGTTCTTC. Encoded protein: CASTAGLAAGNEQFF.